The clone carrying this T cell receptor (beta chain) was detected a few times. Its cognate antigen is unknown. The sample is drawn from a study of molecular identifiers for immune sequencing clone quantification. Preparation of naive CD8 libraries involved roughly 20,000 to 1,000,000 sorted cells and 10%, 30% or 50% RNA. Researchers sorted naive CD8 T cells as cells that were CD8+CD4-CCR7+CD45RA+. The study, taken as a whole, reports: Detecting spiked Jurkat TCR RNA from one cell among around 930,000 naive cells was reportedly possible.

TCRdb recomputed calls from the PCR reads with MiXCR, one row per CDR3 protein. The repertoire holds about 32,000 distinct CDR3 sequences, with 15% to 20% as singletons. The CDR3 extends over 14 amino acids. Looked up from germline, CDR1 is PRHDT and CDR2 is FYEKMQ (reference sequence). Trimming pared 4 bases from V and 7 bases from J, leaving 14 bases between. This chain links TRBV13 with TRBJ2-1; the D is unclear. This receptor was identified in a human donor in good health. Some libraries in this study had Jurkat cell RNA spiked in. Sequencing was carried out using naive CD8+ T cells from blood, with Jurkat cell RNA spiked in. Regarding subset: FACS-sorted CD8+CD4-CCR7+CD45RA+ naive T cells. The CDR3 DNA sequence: TGTGCCAGCAGCTACCCGCGGCCCTGGAATGAGCAGTTCTTC. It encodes CASSYPRPWNEQFF.